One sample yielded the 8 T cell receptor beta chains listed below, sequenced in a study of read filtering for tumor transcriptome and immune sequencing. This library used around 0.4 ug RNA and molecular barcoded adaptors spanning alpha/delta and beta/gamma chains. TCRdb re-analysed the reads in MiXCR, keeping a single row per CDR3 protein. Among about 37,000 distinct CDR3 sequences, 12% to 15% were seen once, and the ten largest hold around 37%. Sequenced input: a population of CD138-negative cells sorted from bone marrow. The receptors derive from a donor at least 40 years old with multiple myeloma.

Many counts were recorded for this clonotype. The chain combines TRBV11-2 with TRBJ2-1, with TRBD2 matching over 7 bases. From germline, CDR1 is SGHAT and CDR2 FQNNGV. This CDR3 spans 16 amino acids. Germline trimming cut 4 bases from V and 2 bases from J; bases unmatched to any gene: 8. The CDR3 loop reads CASSSLAGVPYNEQFF. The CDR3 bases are TGTGCCAGCAGCTCTCTTGCGGGAGTCCCCTACAATGAGCAGTTCTTC.

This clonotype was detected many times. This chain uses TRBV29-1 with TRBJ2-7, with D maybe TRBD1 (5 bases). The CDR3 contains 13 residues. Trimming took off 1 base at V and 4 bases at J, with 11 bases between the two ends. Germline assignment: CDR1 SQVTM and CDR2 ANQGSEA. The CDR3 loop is CSVEGEGEYEQYF. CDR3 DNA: TGCAGCGTTGAAGGTGAAGGGGAATACGAGCAGTACTTC.

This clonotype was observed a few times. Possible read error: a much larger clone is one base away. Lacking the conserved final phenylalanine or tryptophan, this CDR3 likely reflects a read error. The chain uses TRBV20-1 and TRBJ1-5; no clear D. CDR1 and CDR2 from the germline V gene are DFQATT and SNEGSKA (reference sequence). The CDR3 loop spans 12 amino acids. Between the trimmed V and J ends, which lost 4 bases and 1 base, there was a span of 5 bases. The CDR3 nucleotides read TGCAGTGCTAAACGGAGCAATCAGCCCCAGCATTCT. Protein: CSAKRSNQPQHS.

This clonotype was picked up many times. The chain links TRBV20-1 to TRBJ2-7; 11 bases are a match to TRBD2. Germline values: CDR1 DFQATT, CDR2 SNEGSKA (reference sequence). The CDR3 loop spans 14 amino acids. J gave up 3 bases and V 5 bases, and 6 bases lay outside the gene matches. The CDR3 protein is CSAPRLAGSYEQYF. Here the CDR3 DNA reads TGCAGTGCTCCGAGACTAGCGGGAAGCTACGAGCAGTACTTC.

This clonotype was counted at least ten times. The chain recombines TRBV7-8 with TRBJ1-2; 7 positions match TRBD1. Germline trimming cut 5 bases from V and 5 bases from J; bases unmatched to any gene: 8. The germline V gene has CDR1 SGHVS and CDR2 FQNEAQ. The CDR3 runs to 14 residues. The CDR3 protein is CASSTSQGLYGYTF. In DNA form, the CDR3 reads TGTGCCAGCAGCACCTCACAGGGGTTGTATGGCTACACCTTC.

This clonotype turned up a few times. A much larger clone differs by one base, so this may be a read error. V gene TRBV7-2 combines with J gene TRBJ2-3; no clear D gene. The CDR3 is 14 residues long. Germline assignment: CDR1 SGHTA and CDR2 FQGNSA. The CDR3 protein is CASGLLGKADTQYF. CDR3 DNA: TGTGCCAGCGGCTTATTGGGCAAGGCAGATACGCAGTATTTT.

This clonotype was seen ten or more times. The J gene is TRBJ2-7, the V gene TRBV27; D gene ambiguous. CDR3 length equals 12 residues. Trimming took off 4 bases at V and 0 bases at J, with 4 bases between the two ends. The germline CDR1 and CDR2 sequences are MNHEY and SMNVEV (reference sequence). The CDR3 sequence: CASSSSSYEQYF. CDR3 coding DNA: TGTGCCAGCAGTTCGAGCTCCTACGAGCAGTACTTC.

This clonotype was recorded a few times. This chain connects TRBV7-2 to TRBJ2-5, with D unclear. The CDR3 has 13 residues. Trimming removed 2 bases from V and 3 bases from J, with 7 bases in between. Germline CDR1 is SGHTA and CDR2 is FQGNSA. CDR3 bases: TGTGCCAGCAGCTTACTTCCGGAAGAGACCCAGTACTTC. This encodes CASSLLPEETQYF.